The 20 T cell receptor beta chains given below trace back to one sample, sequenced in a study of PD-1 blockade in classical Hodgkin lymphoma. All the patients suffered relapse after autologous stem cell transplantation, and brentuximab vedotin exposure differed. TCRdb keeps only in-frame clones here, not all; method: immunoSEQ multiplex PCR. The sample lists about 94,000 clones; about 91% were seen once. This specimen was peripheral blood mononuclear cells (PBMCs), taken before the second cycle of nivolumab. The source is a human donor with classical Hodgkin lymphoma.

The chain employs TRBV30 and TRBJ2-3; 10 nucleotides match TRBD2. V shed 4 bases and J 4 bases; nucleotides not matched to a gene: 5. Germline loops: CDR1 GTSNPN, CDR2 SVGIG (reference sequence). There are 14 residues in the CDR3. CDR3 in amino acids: CAWISSGSPDTQYF. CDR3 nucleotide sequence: TGTGCCTGGATATCTAGCGGGAGCCCAGATACGCAGTATTTT. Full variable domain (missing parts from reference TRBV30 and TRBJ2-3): SQTIHQWPATLVQPVGSPLSLECTVEGTSNPNLYWYRQAAGRGLQLLFYSVGIGQISSEVPQNLSASRPQDRQFILSSKKLLLSDSGFYLCAWISSGSPDTQYFGPGTRLTVL.

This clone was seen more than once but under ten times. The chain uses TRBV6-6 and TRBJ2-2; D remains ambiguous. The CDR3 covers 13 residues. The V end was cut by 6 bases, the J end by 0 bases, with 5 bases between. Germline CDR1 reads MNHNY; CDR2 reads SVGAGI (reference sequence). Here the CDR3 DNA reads TGTGCCAGCAGACTGTCGAACACCGGGGAGCTGTTTTTT. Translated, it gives CASRLSNTGELFF.

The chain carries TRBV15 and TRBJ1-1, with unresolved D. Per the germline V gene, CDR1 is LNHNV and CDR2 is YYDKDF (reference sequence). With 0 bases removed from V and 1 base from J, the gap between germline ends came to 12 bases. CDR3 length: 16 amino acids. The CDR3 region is CATSRDKWLQNTEAFF. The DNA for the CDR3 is TGTGCCACCAGCAGAGATAAGTGGTTACAGAACACTGAAGCTTTCTTT.

This CDR3 reads CASSPSGSGTDTQYF. CDR3 nucleotide sequence: TGTGCCAGCAGCCCAAGCGGGAGCGGCACAGATACGCAGTATTTT. The genes are TRBV6-5 and TRBJ2-3, with 8 bases aligning to TRBD2. V dropped 6 bases and J dropped 1; count of bases not matched to a gene: 6. The CDR3 totals 15 residues. Germline loops: CDR1 MNHEY, CDR2 SVGAGI.

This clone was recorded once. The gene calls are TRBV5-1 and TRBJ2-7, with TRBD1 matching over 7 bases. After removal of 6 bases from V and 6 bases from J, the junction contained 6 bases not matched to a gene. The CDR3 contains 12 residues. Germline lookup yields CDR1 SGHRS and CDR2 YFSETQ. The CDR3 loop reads CASTLDRVEQYF. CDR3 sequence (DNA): TGCGCCAGCACCCTAGACAGGGTCGAGCAGTACTTC. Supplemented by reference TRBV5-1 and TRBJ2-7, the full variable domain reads KAGVTQTPRYLIKTRGQQVTLSCSPISGHRSVSWYQQTPGQGLQFLFEYFSETQRNKGNFPGRFSGRQFSNSRSEMNVSTLELGDSALYLCASTLDRVEQYFGPGTRLTVT.

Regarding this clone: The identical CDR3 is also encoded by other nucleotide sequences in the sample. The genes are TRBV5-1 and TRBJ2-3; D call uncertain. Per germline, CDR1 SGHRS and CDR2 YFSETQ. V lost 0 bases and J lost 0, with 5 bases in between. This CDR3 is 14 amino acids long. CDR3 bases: TGCGCCAGCAGCTTGGCAGAGAGCACAGATACGCAGTATTTT. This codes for CASSLAESTDTQYF.

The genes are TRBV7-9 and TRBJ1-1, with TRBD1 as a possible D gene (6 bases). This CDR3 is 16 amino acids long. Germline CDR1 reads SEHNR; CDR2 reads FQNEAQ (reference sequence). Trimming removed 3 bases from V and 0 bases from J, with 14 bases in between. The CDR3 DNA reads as TGTGCCAGCAGCTTTCTACCCAGGGGATTGAACACTGAAGCTTTCTTT. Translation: CASSFLPRGLNTEAFF.

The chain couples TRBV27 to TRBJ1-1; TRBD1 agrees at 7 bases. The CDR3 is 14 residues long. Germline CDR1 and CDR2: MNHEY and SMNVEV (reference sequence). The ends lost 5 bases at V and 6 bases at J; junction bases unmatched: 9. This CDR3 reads CASSHYDRVSEAFF. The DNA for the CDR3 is TGTGCCAGCAGTCACTACGACAGGGTCTCTGAAGCTTTCTTT.

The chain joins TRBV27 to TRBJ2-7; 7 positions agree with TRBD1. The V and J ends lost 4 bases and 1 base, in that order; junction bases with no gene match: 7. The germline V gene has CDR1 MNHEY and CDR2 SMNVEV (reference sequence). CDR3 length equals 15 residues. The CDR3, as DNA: TGTGCCAGCAGTTATGGAGACAGGGAATCCTACGAGCAGTACTTC. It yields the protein CASSYGDRESYEQYF.

CDR3 protein: CASSLRGETQYF. CDR3 bases: TGTGCCAGCAGCTTAAGGGGGGAGACCCAGTACTTC. This chain uses TRBV11-2 with TRBJ2-5, with D possibly matching TRBD1 (6 bases). V gave up 2 bases and J gave up 5 bases, with 6 bases separating them. Germline-derived CDR1 and CDR2 are SGHAT and FQNNGV. There are 12 residues in the CDR3. Supplemented by reference TRBV11-2 and TRBJ2-5, the full variable domain reads EAGVAQSPRYKIIEKRQSVAFWCNPISGHATLYWYQQILGQGPKLLIQFQNNGVVDDSQLPKDRFSAERLKGVDSTLKIQPAKLEDSAVYLCASSLRGETQYFGPGTRLLVL.

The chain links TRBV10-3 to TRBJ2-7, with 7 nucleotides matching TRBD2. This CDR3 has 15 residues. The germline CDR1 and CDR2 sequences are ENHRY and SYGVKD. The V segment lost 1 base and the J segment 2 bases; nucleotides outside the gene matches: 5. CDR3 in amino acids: CAISEFERDPYEQYF. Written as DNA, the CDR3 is TGTGCCATCAGTGAGTTCGAGCGGGACCCCTACGAGCAGTACTTC.

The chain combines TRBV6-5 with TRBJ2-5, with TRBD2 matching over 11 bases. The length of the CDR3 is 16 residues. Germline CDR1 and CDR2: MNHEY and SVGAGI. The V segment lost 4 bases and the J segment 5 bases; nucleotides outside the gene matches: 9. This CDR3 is CASSSLLAGDTETQYF. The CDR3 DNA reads TGTGCCAGCAGTTCCTTACTAGCGGGAGACACGGAGACCCAGTACTTC.

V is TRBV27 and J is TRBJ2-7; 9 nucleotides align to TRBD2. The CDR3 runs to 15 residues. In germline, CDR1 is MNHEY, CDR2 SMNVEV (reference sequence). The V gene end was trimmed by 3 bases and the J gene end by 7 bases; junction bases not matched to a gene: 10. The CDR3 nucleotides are TGTGCCAGCAGTTTCGGTAGCGGGAGCCCGCGGGAGCAGTACTTC. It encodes CASSFGSGSPREQYF.

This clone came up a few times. The CDR3 DNA reads TGTGCCAGCAGCTTAACACAAAATACGCAGTATTTT. This encodes CASSLTQNTQYF. V gene TRBV5-4 combines with J gene TRBJ2-3; D remains unclear. Germline lookup yields CDR1 SGHNT and CDR2 YYREEE (reference sequence). This CDR3 spans 12 amino acids. Trimming stripped 2 bases from V and 7 bases from J, with 8 bases between.

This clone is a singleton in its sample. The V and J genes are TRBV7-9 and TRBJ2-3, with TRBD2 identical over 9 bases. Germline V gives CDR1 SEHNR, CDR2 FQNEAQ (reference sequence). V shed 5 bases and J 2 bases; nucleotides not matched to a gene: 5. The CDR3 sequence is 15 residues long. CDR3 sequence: CASSVLAGDTDTQYF. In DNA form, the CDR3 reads TGTGCCAGCAGCGTATTAGCGGGAGACACAGATACGCAGTATTTT.

The CDR3 DNA sequence: TGTGCCAGCAGTGAATTCGCGCGGGCTAGCTCCTACAATGAGCAGTTCTTC. This translates into CASSEFARASSYNEQFF. J is TRBJ2-1 and V is TRBV25-1; possibly TRBD2 for D (5 bases). CDR1 MGHDK and CDR2 SYGVNS come from the germline V gene. The CDR3 consists of 17 residues. V shed 1 base and J shed 0 bases, with 13 bases lying between them.

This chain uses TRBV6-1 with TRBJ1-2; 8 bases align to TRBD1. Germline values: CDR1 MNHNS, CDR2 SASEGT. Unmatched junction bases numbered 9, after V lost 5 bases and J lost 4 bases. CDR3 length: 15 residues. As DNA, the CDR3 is TGTGCCAGCAGTCAAGGGACAGGTGGCTTCTATGGCTACACCTTC. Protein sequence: CASSQGTGGFYGYTF.

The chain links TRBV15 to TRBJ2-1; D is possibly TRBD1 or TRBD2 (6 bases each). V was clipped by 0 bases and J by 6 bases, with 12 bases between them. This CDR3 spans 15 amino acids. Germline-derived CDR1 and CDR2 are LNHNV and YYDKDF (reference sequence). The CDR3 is CATSRDRGAFNEQFF. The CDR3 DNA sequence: TGTGCCACCAGCAGAGATAGGGGGGCTTTCAATGAGCAGTTCTTC.

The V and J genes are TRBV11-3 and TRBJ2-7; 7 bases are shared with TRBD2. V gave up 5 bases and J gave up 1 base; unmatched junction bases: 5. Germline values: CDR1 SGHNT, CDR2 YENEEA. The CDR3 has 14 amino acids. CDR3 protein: CASSPRGTSYEQYF. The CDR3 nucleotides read TGTGCCAGCAGCCCGCGGGGGACTTCCTACGAGCAGTACTTC.

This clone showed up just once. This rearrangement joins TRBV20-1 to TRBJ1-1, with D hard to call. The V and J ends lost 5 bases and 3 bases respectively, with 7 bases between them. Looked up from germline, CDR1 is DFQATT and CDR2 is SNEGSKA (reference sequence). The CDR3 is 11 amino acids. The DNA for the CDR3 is TGCAGTGCTCGGGAGTACACTGAAGCTTTCTTT. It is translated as CSAREYTEAFF.